This TCR beta chain was recorded in a study of T cells in Graves' hyperthyroidism and ophthalmopathy. The table lists this clonotype with many counts. No antigen is known for it. Study-level findings and limits: Ophthalmopathy was identified by the model a median roughly 6.5 months ahead of onset.

Ophthalmopathy cases met thresholds of Clinical Activity Score at least 3, NOSPECS grade at least 4 and duration under 3 months. Around 10 ml fresh peripheral blood yielded the PBMCs. Germline V gene sequence: CDR1 SNHLY, CDR2 FYNNEI. Trimming took off 4 bases at V and 2 bases at J, with 17 bases between the two ends. This CDR3 is 16 amino acids long. Researchers took RNA transcripts and amplified the TCR beta CDR3 regions from them. HTBI primers were used for first-round RT-PCR of the TCR CDR3. MiXCR was run by TCRdb on the multiplex PCR reads, yielding one entry per CDR3 protein. The table shows around 690,000 distinct CDR3 sequences, with roughly 20% occurring only once.

The V call is TRBV2, the J call TRBJ2-5; D gene unclear. This clonotype was sampled from a man aged 30 to 45 with Graves' ophthalmopathy. The specimen sequenced was blood. The CDR3 bases are TGTGCCAGCAGTGCTCAGCCCGAACATGGGCAAGAGACCCAGTACTTC. Translated, it gives CASSAQPEHGQETQYF. Combining the CDR3 with reference TRBV2 and TRBJ2-5 gives the whole variable domain EPEVTQTPSHQVTQMGQEVILRCVPISNHLYFYWYRQILGQKVEFLVSFYNNEISEKSEIFDDQFSVERPDGSNFTLKIRSTKLEDSAMYFCASSAQPEHGQETQYFGPGTRLLVL.